The clone carrying this T cell receptor beta chain was observed many times. The antigen remains unidentified. The data stem from a study of early T cells in non-severe SARS-CoV-2 infection. Study observations and caveats: Using VDJdb, the matching emphasized anti-spike CD8 responses while missing private and CD4 specificities.

The TCR library protocol was used to attach unique molecular identifiers. These identifiers were attached to individual cDNA molecules. TCRdb called the 5' RACE reads again in MiXCR, with one record for every CDR3 protein. The table has around 84,000 distinct CDR3 sequences, about 9.4% seen once. V gave up 5 bases and J gave up 4 bases, with 11 bases separating them. The CDR3 totals 13 residues. The germline gives CDR1 MNHEY, CDR2 SVGAGI. Sequencing was performed on whole blood, taken at baseline. This receptor was identified in an adult who was a healthcare worker with PCR-confirmed SARS-CoV-2 infection or an uninfected control (not recorded which). The V and J genes are TRBV6-5 and TRBJ1-2, with D perhaps matching TRBD1 (6 bases). CDR3: CASSIGQPYGYTF. In DNA form, the CDR3 reads TGTGCCAGCAGTATTGGACAGCCCTATGGCTACACCTTC.